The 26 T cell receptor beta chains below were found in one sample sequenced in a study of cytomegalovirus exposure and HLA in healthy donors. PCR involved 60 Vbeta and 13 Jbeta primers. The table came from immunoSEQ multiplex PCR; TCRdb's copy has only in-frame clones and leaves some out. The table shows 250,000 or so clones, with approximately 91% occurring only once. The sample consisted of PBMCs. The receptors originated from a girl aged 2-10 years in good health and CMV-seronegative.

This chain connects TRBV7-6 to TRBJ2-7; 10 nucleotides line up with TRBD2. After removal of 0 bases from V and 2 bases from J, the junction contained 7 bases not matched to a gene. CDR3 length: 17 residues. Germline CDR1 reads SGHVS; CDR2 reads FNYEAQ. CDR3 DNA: TGTGCCAGCAGCTTAGCTCTTCTAGCGGGAGTCCCCTACGAGCAGTACTTC. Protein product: CASSLALLAGVPYEQYF.

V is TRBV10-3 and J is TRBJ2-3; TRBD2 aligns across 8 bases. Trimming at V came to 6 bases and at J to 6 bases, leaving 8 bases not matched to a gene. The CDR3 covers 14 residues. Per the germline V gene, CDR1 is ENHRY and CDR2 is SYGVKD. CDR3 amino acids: CAIRAGLVTDTQYF. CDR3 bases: TGTGCCATCAGGGCGGGACTAGTTACTGATACGCAGTATTTT.

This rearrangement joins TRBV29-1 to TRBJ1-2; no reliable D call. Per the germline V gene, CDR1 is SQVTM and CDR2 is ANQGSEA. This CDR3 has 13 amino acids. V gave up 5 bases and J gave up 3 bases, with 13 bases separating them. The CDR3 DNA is TGCAGCGTTTCAAACCTAATCGACTATGGCTACACCTTC. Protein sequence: CSVSNLIDYGYTF.

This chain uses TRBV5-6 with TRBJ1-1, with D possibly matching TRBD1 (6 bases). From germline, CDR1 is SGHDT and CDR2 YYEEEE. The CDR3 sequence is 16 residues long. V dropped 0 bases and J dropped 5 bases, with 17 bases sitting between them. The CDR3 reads CASSLGEGGAGTEAFF. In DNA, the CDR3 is TGTGCCAGCAGCTTGGGCGAAGGGGGGGCGGGTACTGAAGCTTTCTTT.

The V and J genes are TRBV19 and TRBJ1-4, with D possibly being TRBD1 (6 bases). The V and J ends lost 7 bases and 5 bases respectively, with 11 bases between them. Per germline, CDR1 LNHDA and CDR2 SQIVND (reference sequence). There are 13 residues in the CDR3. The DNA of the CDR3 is TGTGCCAGTAACGAGGGGGGGAATGAAAAACTGTTTTTT. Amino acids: CASNEGGNEKLFF.

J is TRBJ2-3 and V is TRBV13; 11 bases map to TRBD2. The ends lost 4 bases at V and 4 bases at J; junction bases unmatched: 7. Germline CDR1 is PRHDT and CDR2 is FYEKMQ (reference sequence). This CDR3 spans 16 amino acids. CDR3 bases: TGTGCCAGCAGCTCCCGAACTAGCGGGAGAGCAGATACGCAGTATTTT. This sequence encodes CASSSRTSGRADTQYF.

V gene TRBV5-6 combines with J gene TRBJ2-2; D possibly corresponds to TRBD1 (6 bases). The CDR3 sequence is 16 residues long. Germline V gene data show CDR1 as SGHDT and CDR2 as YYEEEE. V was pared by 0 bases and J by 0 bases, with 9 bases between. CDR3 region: CASSLGNRANTGELFF. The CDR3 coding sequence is TGTGCCAGCAGCTTGGGGAACAGGGCGAACACCGGGGAGCTGTTTTTT.

The CDR3 spells CASSIVGGAGELFF. The CDR3 DNA sequence: TGTGCCAGTAGTATAGTGGGGGGGGCCGGGGAGCTGTTTTTT. The rearrangement links TRBV19 to TRBJ2-2, with 7 bases matching TRBD2. This CDR3 region has 14 residues. Germline V lookup: CDR1 LNHDA, CDR2 SQIVND (reference sequence). J lost 6 bases, V lost 1 base, and 2 bases had no gene match.

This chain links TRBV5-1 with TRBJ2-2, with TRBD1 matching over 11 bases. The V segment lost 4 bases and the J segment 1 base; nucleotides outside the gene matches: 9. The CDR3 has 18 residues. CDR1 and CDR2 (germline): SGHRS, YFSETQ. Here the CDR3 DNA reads TGCGCCAGCAGCCCAAGGACAGGGGGCGGGTTGAACACCGGGGAGCTGTTTTTT. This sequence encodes CASSPRTGGGLNTGELFF.

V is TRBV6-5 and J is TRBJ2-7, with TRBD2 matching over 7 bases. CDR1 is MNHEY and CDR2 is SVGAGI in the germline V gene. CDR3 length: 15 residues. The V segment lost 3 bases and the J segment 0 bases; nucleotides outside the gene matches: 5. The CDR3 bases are TGTGCCAGCAGTTATGAGGGAGGGAGCTCCTACGAGCAGTACTTC. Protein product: CASSYEGGSSYEQYF.

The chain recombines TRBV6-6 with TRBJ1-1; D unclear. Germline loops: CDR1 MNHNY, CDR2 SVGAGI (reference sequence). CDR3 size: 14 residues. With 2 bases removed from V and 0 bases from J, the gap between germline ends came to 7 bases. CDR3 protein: CASSYVQLNTEAFF. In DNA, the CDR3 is TGTGCCAGCAGTTACGTACAGCTGAACACTGAAGCTTTCTTT.

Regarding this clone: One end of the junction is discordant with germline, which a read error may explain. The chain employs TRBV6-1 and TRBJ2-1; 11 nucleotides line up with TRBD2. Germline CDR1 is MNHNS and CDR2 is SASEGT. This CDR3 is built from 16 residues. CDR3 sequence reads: CASREALAGDHNEQFF. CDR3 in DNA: TGTGCCAGCAGAGAAGCACTAGCGGGGGACCACAATGAGCAGTTCTTC.

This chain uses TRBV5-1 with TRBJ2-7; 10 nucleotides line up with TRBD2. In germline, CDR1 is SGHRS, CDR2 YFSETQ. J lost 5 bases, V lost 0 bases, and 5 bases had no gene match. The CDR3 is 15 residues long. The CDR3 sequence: CASSLGLAGVDEQYF. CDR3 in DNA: TGCGCCAGCAGCTTGGGGCTAGCGGGAGTGGACGAGCAGTACTTC.

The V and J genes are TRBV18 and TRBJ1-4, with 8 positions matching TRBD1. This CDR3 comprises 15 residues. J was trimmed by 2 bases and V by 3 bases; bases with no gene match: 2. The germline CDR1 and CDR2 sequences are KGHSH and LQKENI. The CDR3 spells CASSPTGGTNEKLFF. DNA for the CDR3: TGTGCCAGCTCACCTACAGGGGGTACTAATGAAAAACTGTTTTTT.

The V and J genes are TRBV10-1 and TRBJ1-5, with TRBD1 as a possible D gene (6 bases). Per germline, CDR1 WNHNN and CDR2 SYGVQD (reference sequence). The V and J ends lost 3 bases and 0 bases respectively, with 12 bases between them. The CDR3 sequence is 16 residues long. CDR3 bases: TGCGCCAGCAGTGATCCCGGGACACTTAGCAATCAGCCCCAGCATTTT. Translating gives CASSDPGTLSNQPQHF.

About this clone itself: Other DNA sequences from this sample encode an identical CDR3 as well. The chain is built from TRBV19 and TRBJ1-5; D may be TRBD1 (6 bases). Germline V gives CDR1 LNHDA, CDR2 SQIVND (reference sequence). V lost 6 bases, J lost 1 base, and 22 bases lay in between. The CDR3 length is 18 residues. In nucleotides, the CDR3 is TGTGCCAGTAGCGAGGGACACAGTACGCCTCTGAGCAATCAGCCCCAGCATTTT. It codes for CASSEGHSTPLSNQPQHF.

For the CDR3, the DNA is TGTGCCAGCAGCTCGGGAGGGGAACAGGGGGCCAACGAGCAGTACTTC. As protein: CASSSGGEQGANEQYF. The V and J genes are TRBV5-4 and TRBJ2-5, with a tentative D call TRBD1 (9 bases). Near its end, the DNA agrees better with TRBJ2-7, so the J call may be wrong. CDR3 length equals 16 residues. CDR1 is SGHNT and CDR2 is YYREEE in the germline V gene (reference sequence).

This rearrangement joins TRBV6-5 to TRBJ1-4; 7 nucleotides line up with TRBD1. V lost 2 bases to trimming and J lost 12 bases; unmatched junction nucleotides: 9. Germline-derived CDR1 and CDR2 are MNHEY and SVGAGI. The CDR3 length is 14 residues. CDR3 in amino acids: CASSYTSTTGELFF. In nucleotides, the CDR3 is TGTGCCAGCAGTTACACCAGTACCACAGGGGAACTGTTTTTT.

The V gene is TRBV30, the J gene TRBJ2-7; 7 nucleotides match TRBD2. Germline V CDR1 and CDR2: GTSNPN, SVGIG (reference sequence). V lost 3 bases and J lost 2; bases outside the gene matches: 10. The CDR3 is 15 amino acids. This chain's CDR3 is CAWSPISGPTYEQYF. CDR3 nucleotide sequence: TGTGCCTGGAGCCCCATTAGCGGGCCAACCTACGAGCAGTACTTC.

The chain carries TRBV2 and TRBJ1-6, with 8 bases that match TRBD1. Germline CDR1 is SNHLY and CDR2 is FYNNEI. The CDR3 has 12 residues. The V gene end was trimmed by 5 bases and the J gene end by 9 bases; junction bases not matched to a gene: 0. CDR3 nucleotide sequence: TGTGCCAGCAGTACAGGGGGTTCACCCCTCCACTTT. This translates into CASSTGGSPLHF.

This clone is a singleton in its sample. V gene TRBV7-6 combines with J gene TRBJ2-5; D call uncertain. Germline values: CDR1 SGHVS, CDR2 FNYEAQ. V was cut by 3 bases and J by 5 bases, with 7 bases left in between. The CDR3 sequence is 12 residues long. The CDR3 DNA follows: TGTGCCAGCAGCTTTACTGAGGAGACCCAGTACTTC. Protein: CASSFTEETQYF.

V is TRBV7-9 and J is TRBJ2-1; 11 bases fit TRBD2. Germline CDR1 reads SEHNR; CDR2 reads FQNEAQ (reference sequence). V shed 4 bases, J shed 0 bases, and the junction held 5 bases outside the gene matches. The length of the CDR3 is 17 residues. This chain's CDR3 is CASSWTGLAVSYNEQFF. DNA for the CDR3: TGTGCCAGCAGCTGGACGGGACTAGCGGTCTCCTACAATGAGCAGTTCTTC.

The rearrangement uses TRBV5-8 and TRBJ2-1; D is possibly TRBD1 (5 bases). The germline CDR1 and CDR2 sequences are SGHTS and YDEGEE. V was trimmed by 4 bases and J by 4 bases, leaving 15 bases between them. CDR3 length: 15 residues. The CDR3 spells CASSPRQSFYNEQFF. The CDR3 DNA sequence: TGTGCCAGCAGCCCCCGACAGTCGTTTTACAATGAGCAGTTCTTC.

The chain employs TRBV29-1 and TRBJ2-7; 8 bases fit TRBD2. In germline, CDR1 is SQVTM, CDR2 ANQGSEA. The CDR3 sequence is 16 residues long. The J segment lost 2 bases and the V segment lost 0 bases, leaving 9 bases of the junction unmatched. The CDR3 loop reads CSVEDPGGPRPYEQYF. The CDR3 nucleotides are TGCAGCGTTGAAGATCCGGGGGGGCCGAGGCCCTACGAGCAGTACTTC.

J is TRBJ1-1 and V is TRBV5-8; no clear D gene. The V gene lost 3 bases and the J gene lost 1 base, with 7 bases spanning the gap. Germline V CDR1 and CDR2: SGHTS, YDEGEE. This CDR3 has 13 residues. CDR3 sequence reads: CASSSSPNTEAFF. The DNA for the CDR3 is TGTGCCAGCAGCTCCTCTCCGAACACTGAAGCTTTCTTT.

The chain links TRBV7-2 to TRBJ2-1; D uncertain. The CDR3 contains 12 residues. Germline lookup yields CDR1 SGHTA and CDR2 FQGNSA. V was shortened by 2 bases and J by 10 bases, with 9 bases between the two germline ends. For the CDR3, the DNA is TGTGCCAGCAGCTTATCGGTGCAAGAGCAGTTCTTC. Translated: CASSLSVQEQFF.